This T cell receptor (beta chain) was documented in a study of CD8+ T cells in alopecia areata. Noted treatment: oral pan-JAK inhibitor, 5-10 mg twice daily. The CDR3 spans 14 residues. Trimming took off 0 bases at V and 3 bases at J, with 8 bases between the two ends. Germline V gives CDR1 PRHDT, CDR2 FYEKMQ (reference sequence). The sequencing template was cDNA reverse transcribed from extracted RNA. The repertoire was sequenced with immunoSEQ multiplex PCR; TCRdb's copy has only in-frame clones and lacks some. The sample has some 150,000 clones, 45% to 60% seen once. Sequenced here: CD8+ T cells sorted from blood, sampled at week 4, from a patient treated with tofacitinib. This chain uses TRBV13 with TRBJ1-2; no clear D. The TCR sequence derives from a human donor with alopecia areata. The CDR3 DNA follows: TGTGCCAGCAGCTTAGGACAGCACCACTATGGCTACACCTTC. This gives the protein CASSLGQHHYGYTF.